This T cell receptor (beta chain) was observed in a study of cytomegalovirus exposure and HLA in healthy donors. Overall study findings and caveats: Three chains linked to CMV were shown in vitro to be specific for CMV antigens. In a later analysis, compared with equally common non-associated chains, HLA-associated beta chains were more expanded. TCR beta chains numbering some 160 were designated cytomegalovirus-associated. In a later analysis, productive TCRs from donors in an Asian-associated ancestry cluster reportedly carried fewer N-insertions than the cohort mean.

With respect to this clone: Its matching antigen is unknown.

PCR amplification relied on 60 Vbeta primers (plus 13 Jbeta primers). Some clones are missing from TCRdb's copy, which holds only in-frame ones; the method was immunoSEQ multiplex PCR. Of 150,000 to 200,000 clones detected, about 80% appear once; the ten largest clones hold approximately 4.7%. V was trimmed by 5 bases and J by 1 base, leaving 13 bases between them. The germline V gene encodes CDR1 LNHDA and CDR2 SQIVND (reference sequence). The CDR3 sequence is 15 residues long. The gene calls are TRBV19 and TRBJ2-3; perhaps TRBD2 as D (5 bases). The receptor was isolated from a woman in her twenties or thirties in good health and CMV-seropositive. Material: PBMCs. CDR3 in amino acids: CASSRTALGTDTQYF. CDR3 DNA sequence: TGTGCCAGTAGTCGGACTGCTCTTGGCACAGATACGCAGTATTTT.